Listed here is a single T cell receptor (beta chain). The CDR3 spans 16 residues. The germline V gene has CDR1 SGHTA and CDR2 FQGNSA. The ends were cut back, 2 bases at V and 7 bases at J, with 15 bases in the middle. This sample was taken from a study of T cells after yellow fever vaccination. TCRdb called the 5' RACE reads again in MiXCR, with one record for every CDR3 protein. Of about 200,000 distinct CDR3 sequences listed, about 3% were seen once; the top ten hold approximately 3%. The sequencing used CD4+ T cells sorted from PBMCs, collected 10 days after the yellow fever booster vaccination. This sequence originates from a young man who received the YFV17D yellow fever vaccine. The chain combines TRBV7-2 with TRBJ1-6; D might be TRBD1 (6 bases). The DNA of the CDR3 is TGTGCCAGCAGCTTAAATACAGGGAGGGTGAATTCACCCCTCCACTTT. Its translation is CASSLNTGRVNSPLHF.